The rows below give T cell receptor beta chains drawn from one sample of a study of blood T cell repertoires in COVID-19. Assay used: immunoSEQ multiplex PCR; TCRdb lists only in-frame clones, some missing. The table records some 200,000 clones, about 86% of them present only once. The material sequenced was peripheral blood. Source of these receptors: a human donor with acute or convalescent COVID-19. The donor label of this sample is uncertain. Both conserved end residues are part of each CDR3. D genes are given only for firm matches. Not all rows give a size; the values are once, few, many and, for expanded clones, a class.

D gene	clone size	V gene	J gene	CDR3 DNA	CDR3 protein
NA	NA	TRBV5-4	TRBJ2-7	TGTGCCAGCAGCTTGCATGGCGGCTACGAGCAGTACTTC	CASSLHGGYEQYF
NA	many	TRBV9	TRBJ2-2	TGTGCCAGCAGCGCCGGAGGGGAATCCTCGGAGCTGTTTTTT	CASSAGGESSELFF
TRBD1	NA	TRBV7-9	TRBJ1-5	TGTGCCAGCAGCTCTGGACAGGGGGAGGGCAATCAGCCCCAGCATTTT	CASSSGQGEGNQPQHF
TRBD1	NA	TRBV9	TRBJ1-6	TGTGCCAGCAGCGTAGAGTGGACAGGGGCCTCACCCCTCCACTTT	CASSVEWTGASPLHF
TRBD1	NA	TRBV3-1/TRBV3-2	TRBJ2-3	TGTGCCAGCAGCCCGGGACAGGGGGCAGGGGATACGCAGTATTTT	CASSPGQGAGDTQYF
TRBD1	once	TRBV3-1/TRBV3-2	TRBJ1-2	TGTGCCAGCAGCTTTCGACAGGGGCACTATGGCTACACCTTC	CASSFRQGHYGYTF
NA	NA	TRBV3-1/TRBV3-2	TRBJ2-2	TGTGCCAGCAGCCAAGATCGTCACTCCGGGGAGCTGTTTTTT	CASSQDRHSGELFF
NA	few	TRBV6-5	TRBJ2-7	TGTGCCAGCAGTCGGGACTTCGTCTCCTACGAGCAGTACTTC	CASSRDFVSYEQYF
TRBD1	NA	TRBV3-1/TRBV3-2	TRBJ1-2	TGTGCCAGCAGCCAAGATACAGGGGGGATCTATGGCTACACCTTC	CASSQDTGGIYGYTF
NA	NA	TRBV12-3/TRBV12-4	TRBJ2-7	TGTGCCAGCAGCCTACCAGGCGGGGACGAGCAGTACTTC	CASSLPGGDEQYF
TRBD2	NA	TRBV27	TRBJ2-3	TGTGCCAGCAGCCTGGGGGGACTAGCGGTCACAGATACGCAGTATTTT	CASSLGGLAVTDTQYF
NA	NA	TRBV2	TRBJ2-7	TGTGCCAGCAAAGGCGACACCTACGAGCAGTACTTC	CASKGDTYEQYF
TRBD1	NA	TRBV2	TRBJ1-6	TGTGCCAGCAGTGAAACACAGGGGTATAATTCACCCCTCCACTTT	CASSETQGYNSPLHF
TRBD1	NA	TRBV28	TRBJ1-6	TGTGCCAGCAGTGTACCGGGACAGGGTAAAGCACCCCTCCACTTT	CASSVPGQGKAPLHF
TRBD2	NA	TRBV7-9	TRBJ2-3	TGTGCCAGCAGCCCCGGGGGGAGGGGCGCGAAGTCTGCAGATACGCAGTATTTT	CASSPGGRGAKSADTQYF
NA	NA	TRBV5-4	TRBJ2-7	TGTGCCAGCAGGATTCAGGGGAGCTACGAGCAGTACTTC	CASRIQGSYEQYF
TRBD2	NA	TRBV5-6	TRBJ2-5	TGTGCCAGCAGCTTGTCAGGACTAGCGGGGGCCCGAGACCAGTACTTC	CASSLSGLAGARDQYF
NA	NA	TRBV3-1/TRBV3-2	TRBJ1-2	TGTGCCAGCAGCCTTCGGACAGCCACGGGCTACACCTTC	CASSLRTATGYTF
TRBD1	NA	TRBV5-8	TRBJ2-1	TGTGCCAGCGCTCCCCGGGACAGGGCCTACAATGAGCAGTTCTTC	CASAPRDRAYNEQFF
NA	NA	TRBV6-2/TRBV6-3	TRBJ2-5	TGTGCCAGCAGTTACTCGGACAGCCAAGAGACCCAGTACTTC	CASSYSDSQETQYF
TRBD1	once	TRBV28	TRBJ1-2	TGTGCCAGCAGTAAACAGGGGAGTGGCTACACCTTC	CASSKQGSGYTF
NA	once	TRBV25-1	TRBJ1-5	TGTGCCAGCAGTGAAACGGATCAGCCCCAGCATTTT	CASSETDQPQHF
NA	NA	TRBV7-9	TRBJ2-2	TGTGCCAGCAGCTTAAGTCGGGGAGTGGACACCGGGGAGCTGTTTTTT	CASSLSRGVDTGELFF
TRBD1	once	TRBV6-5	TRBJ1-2	TGTGCCAGCAGTTCCCCGGGACAGGGGGAGAGAGGCTACACCTTC	CASSSPGQGERGYTF
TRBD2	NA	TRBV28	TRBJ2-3	TGTGCCAGCAGCCCCCCGGGACTAGCGGGAGATTCCCGTACGCAGTATTTT	CASSPPGLAGDSRTQYF
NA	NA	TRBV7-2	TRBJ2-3	TGTGCCAGCAGCTTAGCGCTAGCGTGGGCAGATACGCAGTATTTT	CASSLALAWADTQYF
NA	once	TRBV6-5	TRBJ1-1	TGTGCCAGCGGGGAGGGAACCAACACTGAAGCTTTCTTT	CASGEGTNTEAFF
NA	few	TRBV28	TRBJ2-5	TGTGCCAGCAGTCCGCCCAGGAAGGGGGAGACCCAGTACTTC	CASSPPRKGETQYF
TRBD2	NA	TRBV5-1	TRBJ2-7	TGCGCCAGCAGCTGGGAGCGGGACTCCTACGAGCAGTACTTC	CASSWERDSYEQYF
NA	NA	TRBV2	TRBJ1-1	TGTGCCAGCAGTTCTGACATAGATGAAGCAGCTTTCTTT	CASSSDIDEAAFF
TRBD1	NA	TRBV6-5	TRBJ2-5	TGTGCCAGCAGGGGACAGGGGAAAGAGACCCAGTACTTC	CASRGQGKETQYF
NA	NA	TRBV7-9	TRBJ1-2	TGTGCCAGCAGCCAGGCGACAGTCTATGGCTACACCTTC	CASSQATVYGYTF
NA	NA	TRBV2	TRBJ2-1	TGTGCCACTTTCTCCGGGGGGCGTAATGAGCAGTTCTTC	CATFSGGRNEQFF
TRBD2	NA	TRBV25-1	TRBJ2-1	TGTGCCACCCTCGGGGGACTAGAAACCAGTGAGCAGTTCTTC	CATLGGLETSEQFF
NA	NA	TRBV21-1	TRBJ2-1	TGTGCCAGCAGCCCCGGGACTAGCGTGGATGAGCAGTTCTTC	CASSPGTSVDEQFF
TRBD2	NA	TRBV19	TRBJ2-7	TGTGCCAGTAGTATGGGGAGCGGGAGTGGGTACGAGCAGTACTTC	CASSMGSGSGYEQYF
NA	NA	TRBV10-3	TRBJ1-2	TGTGCCATCAGTGAATTGAACCCGAGGGACTATGGCTACACCTTC	CAISELNPRDYGYTF